This TCR beta chain was profiled in a study of T cell repertoires in cytomegalovirus infection. Study details: In the study, CMV epitopes included recently identified HLA-C-restricted and well-studied HLA-B-restricted ones. TCR beta signatures that were public indicated CMV infection and matching HLA type. Whole-study findings and limits: CMV-specific TCR beta clonotypes restricted by HLA-C dominated the ex vivo response.

TCRdb reprocessed the reads with MiXCR, giving one entry per CDR3 protein. Altogether roughly 150,000 distinct CDR3 sequences are present, 32% being singletons, with the ten largest covering around half. As regards this clonotype: Antigen: not known.

Sequenced here: CD8+ T cells from cultured PBMCs, sampled from culture after CMV antigen stimulation. This receptor was obtained from a human donor in good health (CMV status not recorded). Some clones in this sample may be carry-over from other donors' samples.

The DNA for the CDR3 is TGCAGTGCTGGGGGTATCCCTGAAGCTTTCTTT. It yields the protein CSAGGIPEAFF. The chain is built from TRBV20-1 and TRBJ1-1, with a tentative D call TRBD1 (5 bases). From germline, CDR1 is DFQATT and CDR2 SNEGSKA (reference sequence). The germline V and J ends were trimmed by 5 bases and 6 bases, with 10 bases remaining between them. The CDR3 totals 11 residues.